This T cell receptor beta chain was captured in a study of blood T cell repertoires in COVID-19. A Seattle source enrolled patients during active infection and followed them longitudinally. In the authors' methods: Estimation of nucleated cell counts relied on the amplification of reference gene primers. The method was immunoSEQ multiplex PCR; TCRdb's version includes in-frame clones alone and lacks a portion of them. Clonal size and the V and J genes are those of that table, whereas D and trimming came from the DNA. The repertoire holds 350,000 or so clones, around nine tenths seen once, with 3% to 4.5% in the top ten. The CDR3 is 17 amino acids. Germline V lookup: CDR1 SEHNR, CDR2 FQNEAQ (reference sequence). V was shortened by 2 bases and J by 1 base, with 17 bases between the two germline ends.

The sample taken for sequencing was peripheral blood. This sequence originates from a woman aged 55-69 years with COVID-19, enrolled during active disease. The chain links TRBV7-9 to TRBJ1-1, with no clear D. CDR3 nucleotides: TGTGCCAGCAGCTTAAGAGACGGCCGGCGGGAGAACACTGAAGCTTTCTTT. It translates to CASSLRDGRRENTEAFF.